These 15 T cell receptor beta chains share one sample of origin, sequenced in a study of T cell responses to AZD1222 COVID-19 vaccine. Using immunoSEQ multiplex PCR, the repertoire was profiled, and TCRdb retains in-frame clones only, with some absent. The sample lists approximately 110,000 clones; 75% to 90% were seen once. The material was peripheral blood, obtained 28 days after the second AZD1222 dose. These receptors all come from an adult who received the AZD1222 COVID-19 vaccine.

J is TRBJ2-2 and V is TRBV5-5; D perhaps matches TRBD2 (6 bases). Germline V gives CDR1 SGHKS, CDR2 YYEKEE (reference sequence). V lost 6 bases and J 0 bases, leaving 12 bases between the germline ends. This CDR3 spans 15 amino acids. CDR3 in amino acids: CASTRRDSNTGELFF. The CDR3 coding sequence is TGTGCCAGCACCCGAAGGGACTCGAACACCGGGGAGCTGTTTTTT.

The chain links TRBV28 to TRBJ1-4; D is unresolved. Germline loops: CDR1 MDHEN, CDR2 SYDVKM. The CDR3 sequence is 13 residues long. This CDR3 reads CGSRRAPNEKLFF. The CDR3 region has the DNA TGTGGATCCCGCCGGGCTCCTAATGAAAAACTGTTTTTT.

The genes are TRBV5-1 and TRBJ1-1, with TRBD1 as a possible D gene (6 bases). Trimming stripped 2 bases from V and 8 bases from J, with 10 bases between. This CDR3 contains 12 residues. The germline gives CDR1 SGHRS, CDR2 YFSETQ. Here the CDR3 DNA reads TGCGCCAGCAGCTTACAGGGATCAGAAGCTTTCTTT. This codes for CASSLQGSEAFF.

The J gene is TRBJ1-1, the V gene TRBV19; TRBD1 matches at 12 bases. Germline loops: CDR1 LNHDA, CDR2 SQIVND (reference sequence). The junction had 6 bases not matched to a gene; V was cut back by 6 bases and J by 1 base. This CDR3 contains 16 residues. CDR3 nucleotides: TGTGCCAGTAGAATCGGGGACAGGGGGCGGAACACTGAAGCTTTCTTT. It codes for CASRIGDRGRNTEAFF.

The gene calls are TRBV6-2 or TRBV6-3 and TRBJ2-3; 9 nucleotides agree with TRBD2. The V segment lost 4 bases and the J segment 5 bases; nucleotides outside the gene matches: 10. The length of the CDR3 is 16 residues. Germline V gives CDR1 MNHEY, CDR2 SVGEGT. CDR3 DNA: TGTGCCAGCAGTTTCGGGACTAGCTCGGGAGGAGATACGCAGTATTTT. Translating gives CASSFGTSSGGDTQYF.

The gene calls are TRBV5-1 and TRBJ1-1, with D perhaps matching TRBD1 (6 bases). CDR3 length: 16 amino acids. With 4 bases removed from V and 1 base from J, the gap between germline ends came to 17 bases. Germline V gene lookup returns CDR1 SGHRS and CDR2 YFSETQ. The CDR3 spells CASSLILTGPNTEAFF. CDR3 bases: TGCGCCAGCAGCCTAATTTTAACAGGGCCGAACACTGAAGCTTTCTTT.

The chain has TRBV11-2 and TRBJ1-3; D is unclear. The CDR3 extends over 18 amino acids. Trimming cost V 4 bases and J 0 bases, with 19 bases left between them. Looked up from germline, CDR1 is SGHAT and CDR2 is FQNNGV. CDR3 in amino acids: CASSSSNTVYSSGNTIYF. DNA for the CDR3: TGTGCCAGCAGCTCTTCAAACACCGTCTACAGCTCTGGAAACACCATATATTTT.

The CDR3 coding sequence is TGTGCCAGCAGCGTCAGATCCTTAAGCGGGGGTTCCACAGATACGCAGTATTTT. The encoded protein is CASSVRSLSGGSTDTQYF. This chain joins TRBV9 and TRBJ2-3; 8 bases agree with TRBD2. The CDR3 extends over 18 amino acids. Germline CDR1 is SGDLS and CDR2 is YYNGEE. With V trimmed by 2 bases and J by 2 bases, 13 bases remained unmatched.

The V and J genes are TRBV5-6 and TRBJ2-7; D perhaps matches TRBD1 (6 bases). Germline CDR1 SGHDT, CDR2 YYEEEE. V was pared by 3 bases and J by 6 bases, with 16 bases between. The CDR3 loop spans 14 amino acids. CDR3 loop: CASSSWVVRGEQYF. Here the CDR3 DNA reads TGTGCCAGCAGCTCCTGGGTTGTCAGGGGCGAGCAGTACTTC. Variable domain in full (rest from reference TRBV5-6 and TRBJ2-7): DAGVTQSPTHLIKTRGQQVTLRCSPKSGHDTVSWYQQALGQGPQFIFQYYEEEERQRGNFPDRFSGHQFPNYSSELNVNALLLGDSALYLCASSSWVVRGEQYFGPGTRLTVT.

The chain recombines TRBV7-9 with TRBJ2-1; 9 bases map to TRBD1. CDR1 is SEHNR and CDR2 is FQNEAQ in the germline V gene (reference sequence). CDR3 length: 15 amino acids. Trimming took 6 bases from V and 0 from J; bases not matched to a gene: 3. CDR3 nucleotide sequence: TGTGCCAGCAGGGGGACAGGGAGCTCCTACAATGAGCAGTTCTTC. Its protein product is CASRGTGSSYNEQFF. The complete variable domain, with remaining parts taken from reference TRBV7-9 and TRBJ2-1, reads DTGVSQNPRHKITKRGQNVTFRCDPISEHNRLYWYRQTLGQGPEFLTYFQNEAQLEKSRLLSDRFSAERPKGSFSTLEIQRTEQGDSAMYLCASRGTGSSYNEQFFGPGTRLTVL.

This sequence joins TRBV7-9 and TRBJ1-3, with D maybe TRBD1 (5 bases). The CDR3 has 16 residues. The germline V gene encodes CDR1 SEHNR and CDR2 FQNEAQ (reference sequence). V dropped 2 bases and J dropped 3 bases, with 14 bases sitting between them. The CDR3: CASSLSGGWVGNTIYF. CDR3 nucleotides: TGTGCCAGCAGCTTATCCGGGGGTTGGGTTGGAAACACCATATATTTT.

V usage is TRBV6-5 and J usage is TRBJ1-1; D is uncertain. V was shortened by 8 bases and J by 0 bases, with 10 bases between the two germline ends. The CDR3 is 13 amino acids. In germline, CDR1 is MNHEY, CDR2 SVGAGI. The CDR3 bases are TGTGCCAGCGGCGGGCGGATGAACACTGAAGCTTTCTTT. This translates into CASGGRMNTEAFF.

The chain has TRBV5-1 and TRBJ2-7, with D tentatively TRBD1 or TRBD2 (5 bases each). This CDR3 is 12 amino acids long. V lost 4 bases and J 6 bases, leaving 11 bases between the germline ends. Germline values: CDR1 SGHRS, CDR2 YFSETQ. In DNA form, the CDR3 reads TGCGCCAGCAGCCCGGCCGGGGCCGAGCAGTACTTC. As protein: CASSPAGAEQYF.

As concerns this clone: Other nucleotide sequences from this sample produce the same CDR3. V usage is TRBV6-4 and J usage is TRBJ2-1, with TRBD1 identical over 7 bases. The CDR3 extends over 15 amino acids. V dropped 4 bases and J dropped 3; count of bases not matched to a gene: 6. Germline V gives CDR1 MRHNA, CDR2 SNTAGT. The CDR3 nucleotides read TGTGCCAGCAGTGCCACAGGGGACAGCTACAATGAGCAGTTCTTC. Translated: CASSATGDSYNEQFF.

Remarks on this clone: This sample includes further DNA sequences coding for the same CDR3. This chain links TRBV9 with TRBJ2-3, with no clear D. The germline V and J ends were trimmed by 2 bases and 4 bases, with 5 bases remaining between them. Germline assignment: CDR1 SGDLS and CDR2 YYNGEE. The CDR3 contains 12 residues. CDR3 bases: TGTGCCAGCAGCGTCGCCGCAGATACGCAGTATTTT. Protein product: CASSVAADTQYF.